Listed below are T cell receptor beta chains from one sample, sequenced in a study of blood T cell repertoires in COVID-19. Method: immunoSEQ multiplex PCR; TCRdb's copy keeps in-frame clones and lacks some. The table shows about 45,000 clones, with roughly 87% occurring only once. Sequenced material: peripheral blood. These receptors all stem from a woman at least 80 years old in a cohort sampled during active or convalescent COVID-19. The CDR3 runs from the conserved cysteine through the conserved F or W. Each record gives: clone size, D gene, J gene, V gene, CDR3 DNA, CDR3 protein. A D gene is named only where the DNA matches it firmly. Size values are once, few and many counts, or a class for expanded clones, and some rows have none.

>NA|NA|TRBJ2-5|TRBV4-2
TGTGCCAGCAGCCAAGAGCCTACTACCCAAGAGACCCAGTACTTC
CASSQEPTTQETQYF
>NA|NA|TRBJ1-2|TRBV2
TGTGCCAGCAGTGACGCAGGGGTGATAAACTATGGCTACACCTTC
CASSDAGVINYGYTF
>NA|NA|TRBJ1-1|TRBV11-3
TGTGCCAGCAGCTTAGATCAACAGGGGAACACTGAAGCTTTCTTT
CASSLDQQGNTEAFF
>NA|TRBD2|TRBJ2-7|TRBV4-2
TGTGCCAGCAGCCAAAGGAGCCTAGCGGAGATCTACGAGCAGTACTTC
CASSQRSLAEIYEQYF
>NA|TRBD1|TRBJ2-5|TRBV7-7
TGTGCTAGCAGCTTAGGTTCAGGGGGACAAGAGACCCAGTACTTC
CASSLGSGGQETQYF
>NA|TRBD1|TRBJ1-2|TRBV5-1
TGCGCCAGCAGCTTGGGGACAGGGCCGACTAACTATGGCTACACCTTC
CASSLGTGPTNYGYTF
>NA|NA|TRBJ2-2|TRBV5-4
TGTGCCAGCAGCTTTTGGGCTGGGGAGCTGTTTTTT
CASSFWAGELFF
>NA|TRBD1|TRBJ1-2|TRBV6-1
TGTGCCAGCAGTGAAGTGGGCTGGCAGGGGGCGCAGGGCTACACCTTC
CASSEVGWQGAQGYTF
>few|TRBD1|TRBJ2-5|TRBV5-4
TGTGCCAGCGGTATTAGGGGGCCCGGAGAGACCCAGTACTTC
CASGIRGPGETQYF
>NA|NA|TRBJ2-7|TRBV12-3/TRBV12-4
TGTGCCAGCAGCGGACAGTTCCGATACGAGCAGTACTTC
CASSGQFRYEQYF
>NA|TRBD1|TRBJ1-5|TRBV15
TGTGCCACCAGCAGAAAGACACAGGGGTATCAGCCCCAGCATTTT
CATSRKTQGYQPQHF
>NA|NA|TRBJ2-5|TRBV9
TGTGCCAGCAGCGTATCCGGGACAATAGGGGAGACCCAGTACTTC
CASSVSGTIGETQYF
>NA|NA|TRBJ1-2|TRBV9
TGTGCCAGCAGCCTTGGGACTGCCGCCCCCTATGGCTACACCTTC
CASSLGTAAPYGYTF
>NA|TRBD1|TRBJ1-2|TRBV9
TGTGCCAACGAAAACAGGGGGGCCTTGATAGGCTACACCTTC
CANENRGALIGYTF
>NA|NA|TRBJ2-2|TRBV6-5
TGTGCCAGCAAGATCAGGGTGGACACCGGGGAGCTGTTTTTT
CASKIRVDTGELFF
>NA|NA|TRBJ2-5|TRBV11-3
TGTGCCAGCAGCCGGATAGCCTCGGAGACCCAGTACTTC
CASSRIASETQYF
>NA|TRBD1|TRBJ1-4|TRBV9
TGTGCCAGCAGCGGACAGGGGGAAAAACTGTTTTTT
CASSGQGEKLFF
>NA|NA|TRBJ2-7|TRBV5-4
TGTGCCAGCAGCTTTTGGGGCCCTTCGACCGAGCAGTACTTC
CASSFWGPSTEQYF
>NA|NA|TRBJ1-3|TRBV20-1
TGCAGTGCTAGTCCAGGAACCTCTGGAAACACCATATATTTT
CSASPGTSGNTIYF
>once|NA|TRBJ1-1|TRBV11-3
TGTGCCAGCAGCACTCTTCGGGACACTGAAGCTTTCTTT
CASSTLRDTEAFF
>NA|TRBD2|TRBJ2-7|TRBV2
TGTGCCAGCAGGCCCGGGACTAGCGGGGCCTACGAGCAGTACTTC
CASRPGTSGAYEQYF
>NA|NA|TRBJ2-7|TRBV3-1/TRBV3-2
TGTGCCAGCAGCCAAGTTGCTATTACCTACGAGCAGTACTTC
CASSQVAITYEQYF